This T cell receptor (beta chain) came from a study of cytomegalovirus exposure and HLA in healthy donors. This table comes from immunoSEQ multiplex PCR, and its TCRdb copy is limited to in-frame clones, with some not included. This sample has approximately 98,000 clones, with about 85% found just once. This clone is a singleton in its sample. The sample was PBMCs. This receptor was obtained from a woman in her late teens or twenties in good health and CMV-seronegative.

The CDR3 here is CSASQLEQYF. The CDR3 bases are TGCAGTGCTTCACAGCTCGAGCAGTACTTC. The genes are TRBV20-1 and TRBJ2-7; D is ambiguous. Germline CDR1 DFQATT, CDR2 SNEGSKA (reference sequence). The CDR3 length is 10 residues. V was trimmed by 5 bases and J by 6 bases, leaving 8 bases between them.